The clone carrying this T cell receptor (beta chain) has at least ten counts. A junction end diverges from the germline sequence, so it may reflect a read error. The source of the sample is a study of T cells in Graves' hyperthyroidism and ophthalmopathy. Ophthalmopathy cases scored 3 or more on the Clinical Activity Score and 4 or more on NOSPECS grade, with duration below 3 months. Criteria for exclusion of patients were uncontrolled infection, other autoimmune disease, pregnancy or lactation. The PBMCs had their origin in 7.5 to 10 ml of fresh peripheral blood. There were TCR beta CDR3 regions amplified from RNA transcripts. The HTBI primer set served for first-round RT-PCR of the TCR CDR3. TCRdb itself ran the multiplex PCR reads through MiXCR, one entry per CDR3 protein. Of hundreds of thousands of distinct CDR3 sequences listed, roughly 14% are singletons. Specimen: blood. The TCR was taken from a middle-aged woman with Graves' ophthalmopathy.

CDR3: CATSRQPRDSLTF. CDR3 DNA: TGTGCCACCAGCAGACAGCCTCGGGACTCACTTACATTC. V and J are TRBV15 and TRBJ2-7; tentatively, D is TRBD2 (6 bases). Germline loops: CDR1 LNHNV, CDR2 YYDKDF (reference sequence). The CDR3 is 13 amino acids.